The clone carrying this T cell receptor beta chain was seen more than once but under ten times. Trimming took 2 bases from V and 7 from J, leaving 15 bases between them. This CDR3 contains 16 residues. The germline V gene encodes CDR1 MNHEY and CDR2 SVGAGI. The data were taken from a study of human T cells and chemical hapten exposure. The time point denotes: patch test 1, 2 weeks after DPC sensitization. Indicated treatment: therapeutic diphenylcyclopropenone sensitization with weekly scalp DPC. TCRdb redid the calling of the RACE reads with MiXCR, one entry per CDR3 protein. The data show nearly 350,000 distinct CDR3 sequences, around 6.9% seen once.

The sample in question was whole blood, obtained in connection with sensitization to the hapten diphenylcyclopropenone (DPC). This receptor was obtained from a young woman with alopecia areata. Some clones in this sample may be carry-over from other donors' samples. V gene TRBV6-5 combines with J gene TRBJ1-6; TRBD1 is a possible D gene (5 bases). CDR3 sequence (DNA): TGTGCCAGCAGTTACGCGAGGGGTCCTGGGAATTCACCCCTCCACTTT. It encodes CASSYARGPGNSPLHF.